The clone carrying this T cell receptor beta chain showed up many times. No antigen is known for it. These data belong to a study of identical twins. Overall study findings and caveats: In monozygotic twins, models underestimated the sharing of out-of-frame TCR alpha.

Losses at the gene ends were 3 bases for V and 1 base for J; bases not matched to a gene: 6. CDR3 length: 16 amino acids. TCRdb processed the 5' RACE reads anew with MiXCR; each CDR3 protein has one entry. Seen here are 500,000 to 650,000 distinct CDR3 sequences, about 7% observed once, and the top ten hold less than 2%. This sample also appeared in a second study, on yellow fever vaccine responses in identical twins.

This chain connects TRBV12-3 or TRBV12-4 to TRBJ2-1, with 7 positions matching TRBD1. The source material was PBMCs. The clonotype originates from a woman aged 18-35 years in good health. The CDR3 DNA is TGTGCCAGCAGTTTTTGGTCAGGGGGTTCCTACAATGAGCAGTTCTTC. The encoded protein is CASSFWSGGSYNEQFF.